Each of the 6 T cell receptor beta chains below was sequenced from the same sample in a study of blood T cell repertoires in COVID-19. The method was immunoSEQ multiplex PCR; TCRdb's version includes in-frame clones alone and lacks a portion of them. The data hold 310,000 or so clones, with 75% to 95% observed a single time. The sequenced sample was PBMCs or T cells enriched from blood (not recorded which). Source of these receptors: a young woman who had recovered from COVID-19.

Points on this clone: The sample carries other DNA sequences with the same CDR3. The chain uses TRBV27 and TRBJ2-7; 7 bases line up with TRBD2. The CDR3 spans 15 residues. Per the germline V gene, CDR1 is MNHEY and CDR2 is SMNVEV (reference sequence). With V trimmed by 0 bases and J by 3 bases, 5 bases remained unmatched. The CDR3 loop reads CASSLSGGGVYEQYF. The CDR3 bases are TGTGCCAGCAGTTTATCGGGGGGGGGAGTCTACGAGCAGTACTTC.

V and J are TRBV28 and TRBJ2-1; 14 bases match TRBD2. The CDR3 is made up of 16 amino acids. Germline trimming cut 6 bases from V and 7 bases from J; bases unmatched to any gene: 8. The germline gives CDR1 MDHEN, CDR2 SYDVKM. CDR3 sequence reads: CASSPTSGRDWNEQFF. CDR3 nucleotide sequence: TGTGCCAGCAGCCCGACTAGCGGGAGGGATTGGAATGAGCAGTTCTTC.

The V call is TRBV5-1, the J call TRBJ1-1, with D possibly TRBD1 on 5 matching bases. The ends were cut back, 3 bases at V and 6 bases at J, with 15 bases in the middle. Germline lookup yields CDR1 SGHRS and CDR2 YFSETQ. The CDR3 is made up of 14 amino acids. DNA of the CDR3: TGCGCCAGCAGCTCGTCGGGGGTCTCTGCTGAAGCTTTCTTT. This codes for CASSSSGVSAEAFF.

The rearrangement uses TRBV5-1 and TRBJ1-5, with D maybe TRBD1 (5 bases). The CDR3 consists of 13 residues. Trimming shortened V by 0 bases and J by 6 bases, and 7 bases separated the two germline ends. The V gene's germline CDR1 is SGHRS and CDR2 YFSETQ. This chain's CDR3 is CASSLEGAQPQHF. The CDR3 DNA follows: TGCGCCAGCAGCTTGGAAGGGGCTCAGCCCCAGCATTTT.

CDR3: CATSTWTSGNQETQYF. CDR3 sequence (DNA): TGTGCCACCAGCACTTGGACTAGCGGAAACCAAGAGACCCAGTACTTC. This rearrangement joins TRBV15 to TRBJ2-5; TRBD2 aligns across 10 bases. V lost 4 bases to trimming and J lost 0 bases; unmatched junction nucleotides: 5. The germline gives CDR1 LNHNV, CDR2 YYDKDF (reference sequence). There are 16 residues in the CDR3.

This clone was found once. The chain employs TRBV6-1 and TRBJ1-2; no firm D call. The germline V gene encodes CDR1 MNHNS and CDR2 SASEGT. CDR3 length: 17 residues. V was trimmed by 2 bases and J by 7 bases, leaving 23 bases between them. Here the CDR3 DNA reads TGTGCCAGCAGTGAATTTACACTTACCTTAAAGGCGGGTGGCTACACCTTC. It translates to CASSEFTLTLKAGGYTF.